This record covers a single TCR beta chain. The antigen is unknown. Libraries were prepared by immunoSEQ multiplex PCR; TCRdb keeps only in-frame clonotypes and omits some of them. The sample holds approximately 2,000,000 clones, less than 95% seen once. The data belong to a study of shared clonotypes between healthy human individuals. General study findings and limits: When naive CD4 clonotypes were compared across a few donors, 4% to 6.5% were shared.

Looked up from germline, CDR1 is SGHRS and CDR2 is YFSETQ. V lost 2 bases to trimming and J lost 6 bases, with 12 bases between them. This CDR3 has 13 residues. The sequence came from a young man in good health. Some clones in this sample may be carry-over from other donors' samples. V gene TRBV5-1 combines with J gene TRBJ2-7, with D possibly matching TRBD1 (5 bases). The sequenced sample consisted of naive CD4+ T cells from PBMCs. Noted subset: CD45RA+ positively selected. CDR3 in amino acids: CASSFGQGREQYF. The CDR3 DNA reads TGCGCCAGCAGCTTCGGCCAGGGCCGCGAGCAGTACTTC.